Listed below are T cell receptor beta chains from one sample, sequenced in a study of T cell responses to AZD1222 COVID-19 vaccine. The data were produced by immunoSEQ multiplex PCR, yet TCRdb's version contains in-frame clones alone and is incomplete. The data contain tens of thousands of clones, 92% of them singletons. Material: peripheral blood, obtained 28 days after the second AZD1222 dose. These receptors all come from an adult who received the AZD1222 COVID-19 vaccine. The CDR3 runs from the conserved cysteine through the conserved F or W. The D gene is left open where the match is weak. Expanded clones are given a class, and other clones once, few, many or no size at all.

size: once; D: TRBD2; V: TRBV3-1/TRBV3-2; J: TRBJ2-4; DNA: TGTGCCAGCAGCCAATTAGGACTAGCGGGAAACATTCAGTACTTC; CDR3: CASSQLGLAGNIQYF
size: .; D: .; V: TRBV19; J: TRBJ2-7; DNA: TGTGCCAGTAGTCCCGGATATCGGGACGAGCAGTACTTC; CDR3: CASSPGYRDEQYF
size: once; D: .; V: TRBV29-1; J: TRBJ1-2; DNA: TGCAGCTCTGGTGACGGGTGGAGGGGCTACACCTTC; CDR3: CSSGDGWRGYTF
size: .; D: TRBD2; V: TRBV4-1; J: TRBJ2-1; DNA: TGCGCCAGCAGCCAAGGACTAGCGACCTACAATGAGCAGTTCTTC; CDR3: CASSQGLATYNEQFF
size: .; D: .; V: TRBV27; J: TRBJ2-2; DNA: TGTGCCAGCACCGGAGAGGGGCGGGGGGAGCTGTTTTTT; CDR3: CASTGEGRGELFF
size: .; D: TRBD1; V: TRBV27; J: TRBJ1-3; DNA: TGTGCCAGCAGTCGAGGGACAGGGGGCACAGGAAACACCATATATTTT; CDR3: CASSRGTGGTGNTIYF
size: once; D: .; V: TRBV6-5; J: TRBJ1-4; DNA: TGTGCCAGCAGTTACTCAGGAGGGGCGAATGAAAAACTGTTTTTT; CDR3: CASSYSGGANEKLFF
size: .; D: TRBD1; V: TRBV7-8; J: TRBJ1-2; DNA: TGTGCCAGCAGCAGACAGGGTTCCGGGTATGGCTACACCTTC; CDR3: CASSRQGSGYGYTF
size: .; D: TRBD2; V: TRBV25-1; J: TRBJ2-7; DNA: TGTGCCAGCAGTGACCCCGGGACTAGCGCCTACGAGCAGTACTTC; CDR3: CASSDPGTSAYEQYF
size: once; D: TRBD1; V: TRBV18; J: TRBJ1-2; DNA: TGTGCCAGCTCACAGGACAGGGACGCCTCGGGCTACACCTTC; CDR3: CASSQDRDASGYTF
size: .; D: TRBD1; V: TRBV5-1; J: TRBJ2-7; DNA: TGCGCCAGCAGCTTGCCCGACAGGGCAAGCTCCTACGAGCAGTACTTC; CDR3: CASSLPDRASSYEQYF
size: .; D: TRBD1; V: TRBV25-1; J: TRBJ1-2; DNA: TGTGCCAGCAGTGTAACGGGGACAGGGGGCGGCTATGGCTACACCTTC; CDR3: CASSVTGTGGGYGYTF
size: .; D: .; V: TRBV2; J: TRBJ2-5; DNA: TGTGCCAGTACCCAGATACAAGAGACCCAGTACTTC; CDR3: CASTQIQETQYF
size: .; D: TRBD1; V: TRBV30; J: TRBJ1-3; DNA: TGTGCCTGGAGTCCGGGACAGGCGTTCTCTGGAAACACCATATATTTT; CDR3: CAWSPGQAFSGNTIYF
size: .; D: .; V: TRBV11-2; J: TRBJ1-1; DNA: TGTGCCAGCAGCCCCGACCACACTGAAGCTTTCTTT; CDR3: CASSPDHTEAFF
size: .; D: .; V: TRBV19; J: TRBJ2-1; DNA: TGTGCCAGTAGTATCTCCCCGCGGACTTCCAATGAGCAGTTCTTC; CDR3: CASSISPRTSNEQFF
size: .; D: .; V: TRBV6-6; J: TRBJ1-5; DNA: TGTGCCAGCAGCCCACAACCTACAGGGCTGGTTATATGGAGCAATCAGCCCCAGCATTTT; CDR3: CASSPQPTGLVIWSNQPQHF
size: once; D: .; V: TRBV5-1; J: TRBJ2-1; DNA: TGCGCCAGCAGCGCAGGCGGGACTGAGTCCTACAATGAGCAGTTCTTC; CDR3: CASSAGGTESYNEQFF
size: .; D: .; V: TRBV27; J: TRBJ1-6; DNA: TGTGCCAGCAGCCCCATAAATTCACCCCTCCACTTT; CDR3: CASSPINSPLHF
size: .; D: .; V: TRBV27; J: TRBJ1-5; DNA: TGTGCCAGCAGCCGGGGGCCCCAGCATTTT; CDR3: CASSRGPQHF
size: .; D: .; V: TRBV6-4; J: TRBJ2-7; DNA: TGTGCCAGCACGGCCTACGAGCAGTACTTC; CDR3: CASTAYEQYF
size: .; D: .; V: TRBV20-1; J: TRBJ2-1; DNA: TGCAGTGCCAGATACAATGAGCAGTTCTTC; CDR3: CSARYNEQFF
size: .; D: TRBD2; V: TRBV7-2; J: TRBJ2-1; DNA: TGTGCCAGCAGCTTTCAAGCGGGAGTTAATGAGCAGTTCTTC; CDR3: CASSFQAGVNEQFF
size: .; D: TRBD2; V: TRBV28; J: TRBJ2-7; DNA: TGTGCCAGCAGTTTCAGGACTAGCGTGCACGAGCAGTACTTC; CDR3: CASSFRTSVHEQYF
size: .; D: .; V: TRBV3-1/TRBV3-2; J: TRBJ2-1; DNA: TGTGCCAGCAGCCAAGGGTTCGGGCGTCCGTTCTTC; CDR3: CASSQGFGRPFF
size: .; D: TRBD1; V: TRBV4-3; J: TRBJ2-5; DNA: TGCGCCAGCAGCCAAGATCCCGACAGGGGGCTAGGAGAGACCCAGTACTTC; CDR3: CASSQDPDRGLGETQYF
size: .; D: .; V: TRBV11-1; J: TRBJ1-1; DNA: TGTGCCAGCAGCTTAGGAGCAGGGTTCACTGAAGCTTTCTTT; CDR3: CASSLGAGFTEAFF
size: .; D: TRBD1; V: TRBV9; J: TRBJ2-7; DNA: TGTGCCAGCAGCGTAGGGGGACAGAGCTCCTACGAGCAGTACTTC; CDR3: CASSVGGQSSYEQYF
size: .; D: TRBD2; V: TRBV27; J: TRBJ2-7; DNA: TGTGCCAGCAGCCCCGGGACTAGCGACTACGAGCAGTACTTC; CDR3: CASSPGTSDYEQYF
size: .; D: TRBD2; V: TRBV25-1; J: TRBJ2-3; DNA: TGTGCCAGCAGTGACGGAAGCGGGAGAACAGATACGCAGTATTTT; CDR3: CASSDGSGRTDTQYF
size: .; D: .; V: TRBV19; J: TRBJ1-1; DNA: TGTGCCAGTCTAGCCAAAGCGGCAGCGAACACTGAAGCTTTCTTT; CDR3: CASLAKAAANTEAFF
size: .; D: TRBD2; V: TRBV7-2; J: TRBJ2-1; DNA: TGTGCCAGCGTCATAGCGGGAGGGATAGGAGAGCAGTTCTTC; CDR3: CASVIAGGIGEQFF
size: once; D: .; V: TRBV9; J: TRBJ1-5; DNA: TGTGCCAGCAGCTTCAGTGGGGGGGCACATCAGCCCCAGCATTTT; CDR3: CASSFSGGAHQPQHF
size: .; D: .; V: TRBV11-3; J: TRBJ2-3; DNA: TGTGCCAGCAGCCCAGGGGCACCAGATACGCAGTATTTT; CDR3: CASSPGAPDTQYF
size: .; D: TRBD1; V: TRBV5-1; J: TRBJ1-1; DNA: TGCGCCAGCAAAGGTGTTTTAGGGGACAGGGGGGAAGCTTTCTTT; CDR3: CASKGVLGDRGEAFF
size: .; D: .; V: TRBV24-1; J: TRBJ1-2; DNA: TGTGCCACCAGCCCCTCCCTCGGACAGCCTAACTATGGCTACACCTTC; CDR3: CATSPSLGQPNYGYTF
size: .; D: .; V: TRBV30; J: TRBJ1-5; DNA: TGTGCCGCAGGGATATCCAGTGGAGCAATGCCCCAGCATTTT; CDR3: CAAGISSGAMPQHF
size: .; D: .; V: TRBV11-2; J: TRBJ2-1; DNA: TGTGCCAGCAGCTCCAAACAGGGAGGACACTACAATGAGCAGTTCTTC; CDR3: CASSSKQGGHYNEQFF
size: .; D: TRBD1; V: TRBV15; J: TRBJ2-1; DNA: TGTGCCACCAGCAGAGATGTGGACAGGGATGACAATGAGCAGTTCTTC; CDR3: CATSRDVDRDDNEQFF
size: .; D: TRBD2; V: TRBV29-1; J: TRBJ2-7; DNA: TGCAGCGTAGGACTAGCGGGAGGTTACGAGCAGTACTTC; CDR3: CSVGLAGGYEQYF